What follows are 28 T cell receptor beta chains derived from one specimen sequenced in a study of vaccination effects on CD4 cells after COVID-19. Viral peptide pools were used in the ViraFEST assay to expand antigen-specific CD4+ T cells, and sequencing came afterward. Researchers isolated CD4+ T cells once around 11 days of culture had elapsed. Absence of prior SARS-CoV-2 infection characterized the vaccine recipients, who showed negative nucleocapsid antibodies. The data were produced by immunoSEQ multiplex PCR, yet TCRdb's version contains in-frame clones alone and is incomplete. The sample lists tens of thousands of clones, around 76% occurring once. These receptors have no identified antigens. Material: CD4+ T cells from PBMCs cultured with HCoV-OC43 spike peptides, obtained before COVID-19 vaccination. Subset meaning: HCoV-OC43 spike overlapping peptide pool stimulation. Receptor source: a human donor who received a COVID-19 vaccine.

The chain's CDR3 is CAISQRGAGGYEQYV. The CDR3 DNA follows: TGTGCCATCAGCCAGAGGGGAGCGGGGGGATACGAGCAGTACGTC. This chain uses TRBV10-3 with TRBJ2-7; 9 bases match TRBD2. Looked up from germline, CDR1 is ENHRY and CDR2 is SYGVKD. The CDR3 sequence is 15 residues long. The V gene end was trimmed by 6 bases and the J gene end by 4 bases; junction bases not matched to a gene: 10.

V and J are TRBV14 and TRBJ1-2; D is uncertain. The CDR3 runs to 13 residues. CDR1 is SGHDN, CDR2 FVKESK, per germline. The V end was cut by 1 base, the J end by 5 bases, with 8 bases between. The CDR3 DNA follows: TGTGCCAGCAGCCAAGCAGGCCCGTATGGCTACACCTTC. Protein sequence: CASSQAGPYGYTF.

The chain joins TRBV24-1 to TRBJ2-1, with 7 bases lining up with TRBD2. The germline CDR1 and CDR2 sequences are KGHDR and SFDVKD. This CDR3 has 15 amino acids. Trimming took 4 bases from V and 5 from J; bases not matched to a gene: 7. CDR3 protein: CATSDPSGTDNEQFF. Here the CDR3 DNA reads TGTGCCACCAGTGACCCAAGCGGGACGGACAATGAGCAGTTCTTC.

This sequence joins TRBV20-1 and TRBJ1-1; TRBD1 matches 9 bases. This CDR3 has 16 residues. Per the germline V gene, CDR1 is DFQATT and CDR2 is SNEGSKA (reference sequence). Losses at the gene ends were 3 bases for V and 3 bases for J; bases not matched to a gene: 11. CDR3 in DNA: TGCAGTGCTAGTGAAATCCGGGACAGGGACTACACTGAAGCTTTCTTT. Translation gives CSASEIRDRDYTEAFF.

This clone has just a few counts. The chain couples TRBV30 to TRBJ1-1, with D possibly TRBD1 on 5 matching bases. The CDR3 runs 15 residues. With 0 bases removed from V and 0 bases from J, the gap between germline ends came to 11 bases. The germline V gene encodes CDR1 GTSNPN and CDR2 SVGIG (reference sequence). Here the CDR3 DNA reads TGTGCCTGGAGTGTACTTGACAGAATGAACACTGAAGCTTTCTTT. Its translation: CAWSVLDRMNTEAFF.

The CDR3: CASSPEGGVAQYV. The CDR3 coding sequence is TGTGCCAGCTCACCAGAGGGAGGGGTCGCACAGTACGTC. The chain links TRBV18 to TRBJ2-7; 7 bases fit TRBD2. The CDR3 is 13 residues long. Trimming took 2 bases from V and 10 from J; bases not matched to a gene: 8. The germline gives CDR1 KGHSH, CDR2 LQKENI.

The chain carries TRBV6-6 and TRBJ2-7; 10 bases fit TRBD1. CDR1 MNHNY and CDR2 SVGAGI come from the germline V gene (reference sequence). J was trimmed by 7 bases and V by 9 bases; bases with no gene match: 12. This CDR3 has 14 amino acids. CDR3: CASSPGQGIREQYV. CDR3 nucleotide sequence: TGTGCCAGTTCACCGGGACAGGGGATTCGAGAGCAGTACGTC.

CDR3 DNA: TGCGCCAGCAGCCAAGTTATAGCGGGTGTTACAGATACGCAGTATTTT. This gives the protein CASSQVIAGVTDTQYF. The chain uses TRBV4-3 and TRBJ2-3, with TRBD2 matching 7 bases. From germline, CDR1 is LGHNA and CDR2 YSLEER. This CDR3 has 16 residues. V trimming: 1 base; J trimming: 3 bases; junction bases outside the gene matches: 7.

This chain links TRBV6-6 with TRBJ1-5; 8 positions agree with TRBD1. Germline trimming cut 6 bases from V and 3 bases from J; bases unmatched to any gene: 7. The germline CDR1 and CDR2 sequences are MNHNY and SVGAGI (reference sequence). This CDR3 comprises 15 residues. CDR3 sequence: CASRRGQGVNQPQHF. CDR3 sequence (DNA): TGTGCCAGCAGACGCGGACAGGGAGTCAATCAGCCCCAGCATTTT.

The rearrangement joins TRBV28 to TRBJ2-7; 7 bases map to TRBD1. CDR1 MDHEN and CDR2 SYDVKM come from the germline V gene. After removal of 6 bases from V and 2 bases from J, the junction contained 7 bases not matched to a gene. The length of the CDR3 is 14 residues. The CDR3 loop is CASSLTGATYEQYV. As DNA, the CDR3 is TGTGCCAGCAGCCTAACAGGGGCGACCTACGAGCAGTACGTC.

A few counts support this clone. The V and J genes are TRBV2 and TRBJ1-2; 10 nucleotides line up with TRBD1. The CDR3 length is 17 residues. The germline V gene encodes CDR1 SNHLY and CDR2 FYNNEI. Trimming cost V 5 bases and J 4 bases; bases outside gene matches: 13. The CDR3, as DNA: TGTGCCAGCAGTCGTCAGACAGGGGGCTCGCTTGGCTATGGCTACACCTTC. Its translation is CASSRQTGGSLGYGYTF.

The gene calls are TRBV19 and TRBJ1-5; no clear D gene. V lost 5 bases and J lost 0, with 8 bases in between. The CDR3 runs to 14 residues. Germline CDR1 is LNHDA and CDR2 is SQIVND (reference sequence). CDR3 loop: CASSVINSNQPQHF. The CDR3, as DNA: TGTGCCAGTAGTGTGATCAATAGCAATCAGCCCCAGCATTTT.

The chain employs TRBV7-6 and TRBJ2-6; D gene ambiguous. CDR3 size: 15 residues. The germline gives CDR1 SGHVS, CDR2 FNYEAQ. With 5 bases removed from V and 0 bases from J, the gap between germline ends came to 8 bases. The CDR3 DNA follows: TGTGCCAGCAGCCTTCAGCCCTCTGGGGCCAACGTCCTGACTTTC. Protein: CASSLQPSGANVLTF.

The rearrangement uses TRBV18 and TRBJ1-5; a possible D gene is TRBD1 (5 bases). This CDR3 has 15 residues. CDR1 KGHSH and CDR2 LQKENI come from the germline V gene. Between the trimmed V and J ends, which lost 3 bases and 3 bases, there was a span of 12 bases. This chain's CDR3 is CASSPYGGTNQPQHF. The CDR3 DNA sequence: TGTGCCAGCTCACCCTACGGAGGGACCAATCAGCCCCAGCATTTT.

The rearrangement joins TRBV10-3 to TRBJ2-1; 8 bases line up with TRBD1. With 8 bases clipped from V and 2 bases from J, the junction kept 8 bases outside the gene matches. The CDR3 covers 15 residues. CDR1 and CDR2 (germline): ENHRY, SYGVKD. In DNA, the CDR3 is TGTGCCATCCGCGGAGGACAGGGACCCTACAATGAGCAGTTCTTC. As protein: CAIRGGQGPYNEQFF.

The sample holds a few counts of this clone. This chain's CDR3 is CASSESANEQFF. CDR3 nucleotide sequence: TGCGCCAGCAGTGAGTCGGCCAATGAGCAGTTCTTC. The chain joins TRBV10-2 to TRBJ2-1; D is undetermined. The CDR3 consists of 12 residues. Trimming took 0 bases from V and 6 from J, leaving 3 bases between them. Germline assignment: CDR1 WSHSY and CDR2 SAAADI.

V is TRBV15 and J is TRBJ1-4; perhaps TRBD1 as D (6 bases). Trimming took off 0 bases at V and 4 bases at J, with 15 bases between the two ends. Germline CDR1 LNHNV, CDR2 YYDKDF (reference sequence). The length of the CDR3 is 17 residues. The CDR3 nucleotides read TGTGCCACCAGCAGAGATTTGGTAGGCAGGGGTAATGAAAAACTGTTTTTT. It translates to CATSRDLVGRGNEKLFF.

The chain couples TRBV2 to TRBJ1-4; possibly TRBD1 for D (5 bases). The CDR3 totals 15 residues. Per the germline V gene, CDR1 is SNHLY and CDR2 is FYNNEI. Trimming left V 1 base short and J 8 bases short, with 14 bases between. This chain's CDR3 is CASSEERRDGEKLFF. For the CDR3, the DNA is TGTGCCAGCAGTGAAGAACGCAGGGATGGCGAAAAACTGTTTTTT.

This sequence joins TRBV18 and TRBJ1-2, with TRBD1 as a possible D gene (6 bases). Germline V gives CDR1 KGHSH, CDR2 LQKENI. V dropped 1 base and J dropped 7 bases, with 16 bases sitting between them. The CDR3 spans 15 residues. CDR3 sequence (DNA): TGTGCCAGCTCACCACAGGGGGACCTTTTAGGTGGCTACACCTTC. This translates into CASSPQGDLLGGYTF. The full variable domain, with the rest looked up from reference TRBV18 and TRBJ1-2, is NAGVMQNPRHLVRRRGQEARLRCSPMKGHSHVYWYRQLPEEGLKFMVYLQKENIIDESGMPKERFSAEFPKEGPSILRIQQVVRGDSAAYFCASSPQGDLLGGYTFGSGTRLTVV.

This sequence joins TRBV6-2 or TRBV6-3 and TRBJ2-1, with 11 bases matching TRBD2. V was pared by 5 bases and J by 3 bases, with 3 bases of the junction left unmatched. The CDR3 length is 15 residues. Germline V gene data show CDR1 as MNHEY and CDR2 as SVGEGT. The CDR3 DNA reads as TGTGCCAGCAGTCAAGGGACTAGCGGCTACAATGAGCAGTTCTTC. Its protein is CASSQGTSGYNEQFF.

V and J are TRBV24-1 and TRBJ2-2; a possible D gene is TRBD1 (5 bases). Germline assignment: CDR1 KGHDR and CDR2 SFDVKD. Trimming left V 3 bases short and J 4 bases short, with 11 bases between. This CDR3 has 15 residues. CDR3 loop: CATSDPGSGTGELFF. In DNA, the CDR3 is TGTGCCACCAGTGATCCAGGGTCAGGCACCGGGGAGCTGTTTTTT.

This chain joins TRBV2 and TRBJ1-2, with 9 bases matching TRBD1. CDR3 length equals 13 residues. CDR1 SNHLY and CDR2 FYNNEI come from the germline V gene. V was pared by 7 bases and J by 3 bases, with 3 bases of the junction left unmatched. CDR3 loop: CASTRDRDYGYTF. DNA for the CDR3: TGTGCCAGCACCCGGGACAGGGACTATGGCTACACCTTC.

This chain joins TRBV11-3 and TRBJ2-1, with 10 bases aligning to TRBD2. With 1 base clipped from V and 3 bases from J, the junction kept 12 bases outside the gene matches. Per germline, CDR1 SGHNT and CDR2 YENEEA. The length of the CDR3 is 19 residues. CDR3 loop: CASSLGLWSGGDNYNEQFF. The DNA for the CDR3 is TGTGCCAGCAGCTTAGGACTATGGAGCGGGGGGGACAACTACAATGAGCAGTTCTTC.

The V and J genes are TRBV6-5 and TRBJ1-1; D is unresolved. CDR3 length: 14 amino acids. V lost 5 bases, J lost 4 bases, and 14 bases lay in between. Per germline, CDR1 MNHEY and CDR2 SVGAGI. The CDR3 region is CASSLGLTGTEAFF. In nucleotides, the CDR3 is TGTGCCAGCAGTCTCGGACTAACGGGCACTGAAGCTTTCTTT.

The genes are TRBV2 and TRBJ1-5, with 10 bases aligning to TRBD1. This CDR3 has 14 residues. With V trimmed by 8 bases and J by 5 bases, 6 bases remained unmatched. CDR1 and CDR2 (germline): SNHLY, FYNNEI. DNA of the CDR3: TGTGCCAGCGATAAGGACAGGGGGGATCAGCCCCAGCATTTT. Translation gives CASDKDRGDQPQHF. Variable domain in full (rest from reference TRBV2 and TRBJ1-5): EPEVTQTPSHQVTQMGQEVILRCVPISNHLYFYWYRQILGQKVEFLVSFYNNEISEKSEIFDDQFSVERPDGSNFTLKIRSTKLEDSAMYFCASDKDRGDQPQHFGDGTRLSIL.

CDR3 nucleotides: TGTGCCAGCAGCTTAGAGGAGACCTACGAGCAGTACGTC. It yields the protein CASSLEETYEQYV. The rearrangement links TRBV7-2 to TRBJ2-7, with no clear D. Trimming shortened V by 1 base and J by 2 bases, and 6 bases separated the two germline ends. The CDR3 is 13 residues long. The germline V gene encodes CDR1 SGHTA and CDR2 FQGNSA.

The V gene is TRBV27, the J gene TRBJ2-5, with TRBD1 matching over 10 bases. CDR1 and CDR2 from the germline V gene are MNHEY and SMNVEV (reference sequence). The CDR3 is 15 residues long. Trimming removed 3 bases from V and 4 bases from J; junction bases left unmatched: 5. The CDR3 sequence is CASSLSWDRGETQYF. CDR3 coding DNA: TGTGCCAGCAGTTTGAGCTGGGACAGGGGAGAGACCCAGTACTTC.

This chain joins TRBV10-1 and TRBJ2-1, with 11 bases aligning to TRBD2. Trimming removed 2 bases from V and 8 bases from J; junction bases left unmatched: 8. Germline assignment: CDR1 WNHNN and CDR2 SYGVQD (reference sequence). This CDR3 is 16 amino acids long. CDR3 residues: CASSEQLAGAEDEQFF. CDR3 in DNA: TGCGCCAGCAGTGAGCAACTAGCGGGGGCCGAGGATGAGCAGTTCTTC.